The rows below give T cell receptor beta chains drawn from one sample of a study of blood T cell repertoires in COVID-19. Generated by immunoSEQ multiplex PCR, the TCRdb table keeps only in-frame clones and is missing some. The sample shows tens of thousands of clones, around nine tenths of them seen only once. Sample: peripheral blood. The receptors shown here come from a man aged 55 to 69 with COVID-19, enrolled during active disease. The CDR3 runs from the conserved cysteine through the conserved F or W. D genes are given only for firm matches. Rows give clone size only sometimes, using once, few, many, or a class for an expanded clone.

>TRBD2|TRBV5-5|NA|TRBJ2-3
CASSPITGLAGGKDTQYF
TGTGCCAGCAGCCCGATAACGGGACTAGCGGGAGGAAAAGATACGCAGTATTTT
>NA|TRBV20-1|NA|TRBJ1-2
CSASLSDYGYTF
TGCAGTGCTAGTTTGTCAGACTATGGCTACACCTTC
>NA|TRBV11-2|once|TRBJ2-5
CASSLEVSGVQYF
TGTGCCAGCAGCTTAGAGGTTAGCGGAGTCCAGTACTTC
>NA|TRBV28|NA|TRBJ1-2
CASTVGSYGYTF
TGTGCCAGCACCGTAGGGAGCTATGGCTACACCTTC
>TRBD2|TRBV4-1|NA|TRBJ2-1
CASSRGGRDNEQFF
TGCGCCAGCAGCCGGGGCGGGAGGGATAATGAGCAGTTCTTC
>NA|TRBV19|NA|TRBJ2-3
CAQIYPSTDTQYF
TGTGCCCAAATCTACCCCAGCACAGATACGCAGTATTTT
>NA|TRBV3-1/TRBV3-2|once|TRBJ2-7
CASSQDPASSYEQYF
TGTGCCAGCAGCCAAGATCCGGCTAGCTCCTACGAGCAGTACTTC
>TRBD2|TRBV4-1|NA|TRBJ2-1
CASSQEPAGGGNEQFF
TGCGCCAGCAGCCAAGAGCCAGCGGGAGGGGGTAATGAGCAGTTCTTC
>TRBD2|TRBV7-3|NA|TRBJ2-7
CASSSASGYEQYF
TGTGCCAGCAGCTCCGCTAGCGGCTACGAGCAGTACTTC
>NA|TRBV3-1/TRBV3-2|NA|TRBJ2-7
CASSAGGSYEQYF
TGTGCCAGCAGCGCCGGGGGCTCCTACGAGCAGTACTTC
>NA|TRBV27|NA|TRBJ2-4
CASGGLAKNIQYF
TGTGCCAGCGGTGGCCTAGCCAAAAACATTCAGTACTTC
>TRBD1|TRBV4-1|NA|TRBJ2-7
CASSTPGQNYEQYF
TGCGCCAGCAGCACACCGGGACAGAACTACGAGCAGTACTTC
>NA|TRBV3-1/TRBV3-2|NA|TRBJ2-1
CASSPQPDDRSEQFF
TGTGCCAGCAGCCCCCAACCCGACGACAGGTCTGAGCAGTTCTTC
>NA|TRBV28|NA|TRBJ1-1
CASRNTGIKGAFF
TGTGCCAGCAGAAATACAGGAATCAAGGGGGCTTTCTTT
>NA|TRBV7-2|NA|TRBJ2-3
CASSIYTDTQYF
TGTGCCAGCAGCATTTACACAGATACGCAGTATTTT
>TRBD1|TRBV10-3|NA|TRBJ1-1
CAIRAGTGNTEAFF
TGTGCCATCAGAGCCGGGACAGGGAACACTGAAGCTTTCTTT
>TRBD1|TRBV29-1|NA|TRBJ1-2
CSVGTGVNYGYTF
TGCAGCGTGGGGACAGGGGTTAACTATGGCTACACCTTC
>TRBD1|TRBV6-5|NA|TRBJ1-1
CASSYSQGQGRQAFF
TGTGCCAGCAGTTACTCCCAGGGACAGGGGCGGCAAGCTTTCTTT
>TRBD2|TRBV6-6|NA|TRBJ2-1
CASTGGRANEQFF
TGTGCCAGCACTGGCGGGAGGGCCAATGAGCAGTTCTTC
>NA|TRBV6-2/TRBV6-3|NA|TRBJ2-7
CASSSLGEGPYEQYF
TGTGCCAGCAGTTCCCTGGGAGAGGGTCCCTACGAGCAGTACTTC
>NA|TRBV18|NA|TRBJ1-4
CASSRDSTATNEKLFF
TGTGCCAGCTCACGTGACTCGACAGCAACTAATGAAAAACTGTTTTTT
>TRBD2|TRBV30|NA|TRBJ2-4
CAWGPMGGNIQYF
TGTGCCTGGGGGCCGATGGGGGGGAACATTCAGTACTTC
>NA|TRBV4-1|NA|TRBJ2-1
CASSHPGRGKYNEQFF
TGCGCCAGCAGCCATCCCGGCAGGGGAAAGTACAATGAGCAGTTCTTC
>TRBD1|TRBV7-8|NA|TRBJ1-6
CASSLVGTDNSPLHF
TGTGCCAGCAGCTTAGTGGGGACAGATAATTCACCCCTCCACTTT
>NA|TRBV7-2|NA|TRBJ2-3
CASSPRADTQYF
TGTGCCAGCAGCCCCCGGGCAGATACGCAGTATTTT
>NA|TRBV28|NA|TRBJ2-7
CASSFVTAQYEQYF
TGTGCCAGCAGTTTCGTTACAGCCCAATACGAGCAGTACTTC
>NA|TRBV28|NA|TRBJ2-7
CASSGRTSAAKEQYF
TGTGCCAGCAGTGGTCGGACTTCTGCAGCGAAGGAGCAGTACTTC
>TRBD2|TRBV19|few|TRBJ2-1
CASSSSGSTHEQFF
TGTGCCAGTAGTAGCAGCGGGAGCACCCATGAGCAGTTCTTC
>TRBD1|TRBV6-5|NA|TRBJ1-1
CASSSPDRVTEAFF
TGTGCCAGCAGTAGCCCGGACAGGGTCACTGAAGCTTTCTTT
>TRBD2|TRBV5-1|NA|TRBJ2-3
CASSLSAGGADTQYF
TGCGCCAGCAGCTTGAGTGCGGGGGGAGCGGATACGCAGTATTTT
>NA|TRBV18|NA|TRBJ1-4
CASSPGQNEKLFF
TGTGCCAGCTCACCGGGGCAGAATGAAAAACTGTTTTTT
>NA|TRBV7-7|NA|TRBJ1-1
CASSLVGVMNTEAFF
TGTGCTAGCAGCTTAGTAGGGGTGATGAACACTGAAGCTTTCTTT
>NA|TRBV5-4|NA|TRBJ2-3
CASSLVADTDTQYF
TGTGCCAGCAGCTTGGTAGCGGACACAGATACGCAGTATTTT
>NA|TRBV18|NA|TRBJ1-3
CASSPPHGSGNTIYF
TGTGCCAGCTCACCACCCCACGGGTCTGGAAACACCATATATTTT
>TRBD2|TRBV3-1/TRBV3-2|few|TRBJ2-1
CASSQEWGGGNEQFF
TGTGCCAGCAGCCAAGAATGGGGGGGTGGCAATGAGCAGTTCTTC
>NA|TRBV14|NA|TRBJ2-3
CASSPLGGRGTDTQYF
TGTGCCAGCAGCCCTTTAGGAGGGAGAGGGACAGATACGCAGTATTTT
>NA|TRBV4-1|few|TRBJ2-1
CASSQDSGPGNEQFF
TGCGCCAGCAGCCAAGATTCGGGTCCAGGGAATGAGCAGTTCTTC
>NA|TRBV4-2|once|TRBJ2-7
CASSQSTEPYSYEQYF
TGTGCCAGCAGCCAATCGACAGAACCTTATTCCTACGAGCAGTACTTC
>NA|TRBV11-2|NA|TRBJ2-7
CASSLRFSERASYEQYF
TGTGCCAGCAGCTTAAGGTTCTCGGAGAGGGCCTCCTACGAGCAGTACTTC
>NA|TRBV7-9|NA|TRBJ1-4
CASSQRAGVEKLFF
TGTGCCAGCAGCCAGAGGGCAGGGGTAGAAAAACTGTTTTTT
>NA|TRBV6-6|NA|TRBJ2-7
CASSYPGISSYEQYF
TGTGCCAGCAGTTACCCCGGTATTTCTTCCTACGAGCAGTACTTC
>TRBD1|TRBV5-1|NA|TRBJ1-4
CASSLLGGAGEKLFF
TGCGCCAGCAGCTTGTTAGGGGGCGCGGGGGAAAAACTGTTTTTT
>NA|TRBV10-1|NA|TRBJ2-7
CASRRPTKLAGAYEQYF
TGCGCCAGCAGGAGACCGACCAAACTAGCAGGCGCCTACGAGCAGTACTTC
>TRBD1|TRBV13|NA|TRBJ1-1
CASSQSGQGETEAFF
TGTGCCAGCAGCCAATCCGGACAGGGGGAGACTGAAGCTTTCTTT
>NA|TRBV28|NA|TRBJ2-7
CASLDQDYEQYF
TGTGCCAGCCTAGACCAAGACTACGAGCAGTACTTC
>NA|TRBV11-3|NA|TRBJ2-2
CASSLAQYTGELFF
TGTGCCAGCAGCTTAGCCCAATACACCGGGGAGCTGTTTTTT
>TRBD1|TRBV9|NA|TRBJ1-4
CASSADRATNEKLFF
TGTGCCAGCAGCGCCGACAGGGCAACTAATGAAAAACTGTTTTTT
>TRBD2|TRBV9|few|TRBJ2-3
CASTHPLAGGDTQYF
TGTGCCAGCACCCACCCACTAGCGGGAGGGGATACGCAGTATTTT
>TRBD1|TRBV9|NA|TRBJ2-7
CASSVGGQGADEQYF
TGTGCCAGCAGCGTAGGAGGACAGGGGGCAGACGAGCAGTACTTC
>NA|TRBV11-3|NA|TRBJ1-1
CASSLDGVRNTEAFF
TGTGCCAGCAGCTTAGACGGGGTGCGGAACACTGAAGCTTTCTTT
>NA|TRBV3-1/TRBV3-2|NA|TRBJ2-2
CASSPRGWELFF
TGTGCCAGCAGCCCCAGAGGGTGGGAGCTGTTTTTT
>NA|TRBV19|once|TRBJ2-1
CASSIARGGNEQFF
TGTGCCAGTAGTATAGCTAGAGGGGGCAATGAGCAGTTCTTC
>TRBD1|TRBV24-1|NA|TRBJ2-3
CATSDPTGTISDTQYF
TGTGCCACCAGTGACCCGACAGGGACAATATCAGATACGCAGTATTTT
>TRBD2|TRBV28|NA|TRBJ2-5
CASSGLGQETQYF
TGTGCCAGCAGCGGACTAGGACAAGAGACCCAGTACTTC
>TRBD2|TRBV10-2|NA|TRBJ2-4
CASNQNPSRAGELAKNIQYF
TGCGCCAGCAACCAAAACCCTTCCCGTGCGGGAGAGTTAGCCAAAAACATTCAGTACTTC
>NA|TRBV12-1|NA|TRBJ2-4
CASTWWGQRLAKNIQYF
TGTGCCAGCACCTGGTGGGGACAGAGACTAGCCAAAAACATTCAGTACTTC